This T cell receptor beta chain was documented in a study of cytotoxic CD8 clonotypes in ibrutinib-treated CLL. The wider study: The group held roughly twelve relapsed/refractory and roughly 15 treatment-naive patients, with 17 IGHV unmutated.

With 6 bases removed from V and 4 bases from J, the gap between germline ends came to 9 bases. This CDR3 contains 12 residues. The germline CDR1 and CDR2 sequences are MNHEY and SMNVEV (reference sequence). TCRdb's copy holds only in-frame clones and misses some; the assay was immunoSEQ multiplex PCR. The sample lists around 24,000 clones; just under 80% were seen once. This rearrangement joins TRBV27 to TRBJ1-1, with D possibly matching TRBD1 (5 bases). This receptor was obtained from a human donor with chronic lymphocytic leukemia. The sequencing used PBMCs, collected before ibrutinib treatment. In nucleotides, the CDR3 is TGTGCCAGCAGGGGGCCCGCCACTGAAGCTTTCTTT. It encodes CASRGPATEAFF.